The 25 T cell receptor beta chains in this list originate from one sample, sequenced in a study of PD-L1 blockade in urothelial cancer. Produced via immunoSEQ multiplex PCR; TCRdb's table is partial and in-frame only. Of 100,000 or so clones detected, approximately 90% appear once; the ten largest clones hold about 0.92%. The sequenced sample was PBMCs, obtained around atezolizumab (anti-PD-L1) treatment. The receptors come from an elderly woman with urothelial cancer.

This clone was seen once. The rearrangement joins TRBV5-1 to TRBJ2-3; unclear D gene. V lost 1 base to trimming and J lost 2 bases, with 8 bases between them. CDR3 length equals 14 residues. Germline values: CDR1 SGHRS, CDR2 YFSETQ. In DNA, the CDR3 is TGCGCCAGCAGCTTGCGGAGTCCCACAGATACGCAGTATTTT. It yields the protein CASSLRSPTDTQYF.

Only a few counts were recorded for this clone. The rearrangement uses TRBV28 and TRBJ2-7, with 10 nucleotides matching TRBD1. V trimming: 5 bases; J trimming: 6 bases; junction bases outside the gene matches: 10. The germline V gene encodes CDR1 MDHEN and CDR2 SYDVKM. The CDR3 is 15 amino acids. This chain's CDR3 is CASSQGGTGVIEQYF. In DNA, the CDR3 is TGTGCCAGCAGTCAAGGTGGGACAGGGGTGATCGAGCAGTACTTC. The entire variable domain, with the rest obtained from reference TRBV28 and TRBJ2-7, is as follows: DVKVTQSSRYLVKRTGEKVFLECVQDMDHENMFWYRQDPGLGLRLIYFSYDVKMKEKGDIPEGYSVSREKKERFSLILESASTNQTSMYLCASSQGGTGVIEQYFGPGTRLTVT.

Only one count was recorded for this clone. This rearrangement joins TRBV5-4 to TRBJ2-7; D is perhaps TRBD1 (5 bases). Germline V gene data show CDR1 as SGHNT and CDR2 as YYREEE (reference sequence). This CDR3 comprises 15 residues. Trimming left V 3 bases short and J 2 bases short, with 15 bases between. The DNA for the CDR3 is TGTGCCAGCAGCTCTCCGGACAAGAACCCCTACGAGCAGTACTTC. This encodes CASSSPDKNPYEQYF.

This clone was seen only once. The V call is TRBV6-1, the J call TRBJ1-2, with 12 bases aligning to TRBD1. The junction had 1 base not matched to a gene; V was cut back by 8 bases and J by 0 bases. Per the germline V gene, CDR1 is MNHNS and CDR2 is SASEGT. This CDR3 has 14 residues. CDR3: CASRDRGPNYGYTF. CDR3 DNA: TGTGCCAGCCGGGACAGGGGGCCTAACTATGGCTACACCTTC.

The gene calls are TRBV28 and TRBJ1-1; D perhaps matches TRBD1 (5 bases). V was clipped by 7 bases and J by 3 bases, with 12 bases between them. The germline CDR1 and CDR2 sequences are MDHEN and SYDVKM. This CDR3 contains 13 residues. CDR3 nucleotide sequence: TGTGCCAGCACCGTCGGGGGACACACTGAAGCTTTCTTT. Its protein product is CASTVGGHTEAFF.

This chain uses TRBV6-1 with TRBJ1-1; D unclear. CDR1 is MNHNS and CDR2 is SASEGT in the germline V gene. The V and J ends lost 11 bases and 2 bases respectively, with 12 bases between them. The CDR3 has 12 amino acids. CDR3 in amino acids: CAVQVPNTEAFF. Written as DNA, the CDR3 is TGTGCCGTGCAGGTCCCTAACACTGAAGCTTTCTTT.

The chain links TRBV28 to TRBJ2-7; D unresolved. Per the germline V gene, CDR1 is MDHEN and CDR2 is SYDVKM. This CDR3 is built from 11 residues. Trimming took off 6 bases at V and 1 base at J, with 4 bases between the two ends. Here the CDR3 reads CASRQSYEQYF. CDR3 bases: TGTGCCAGCAGGCAGTCCTACGAGCAGTACTTC.

This sequence joins TRBV6-6 and TRBJ2-1; D remains ambiguous. CDR3 length: 14 amino acids. Trimming stripped 4 bases from V and 9 bases from J, with 16 bases between. Per germline, CDR1 MNHNY and CDR2 SVGAGI (reference sequence). In DNA form, the CDR3 reads TGTGCCAGCAGTTCAGGCAGGTTTTCGAGTGAGCAGTTCTTC. Translation: CASSSGRFSSEQFF.

This clone was observed once. The chain recombines TRBV5-4 with TRBJ2-7; TRBD2 matches 10 bases. Germline V gives CDR1 SGHNT, CDR2 YYREEE (reference sequence). V trimming: 6 bases; J trimming: 2 bases; junction bases outside the gene matches: 14. This CDR3 region has 17 residues. The CDR3 DNA follows: TGTGCCAGCACCTCCGGAGGTAGCGGGGGGAAGGCCTACGAGCAGTACTTC. Its translation is CASTSGGSGGKAYEQYF.

The chain employs TRBV27 and TRBJ1-3; D might be TRBD1 (6 bases). This CDR3 comprises 13 residues. V dropped 6 bases and J dropped 1 base, with 7 bases sitting between them. Germline assignment: CDR1 MNHEY and CDR2 SMNVEV (reference sequence). The CDR3 reads CASRRGSGNTIYF. CDR3 bases: TGTGCCAGCAGAAGGGGGTCTGGAAACACCATATATTTT.

The genes are TRBV5-5 and TRBJ2-7, with 11 positions matching TRBD2. V was pared by 4 bases and J by 3 bases, with 6 bases of the junction left unmatched. Germline V gives CDR1 SGHKS, CDR2 YYEKEE (reference sequence). This CDR3 is built from 15 residues. The CDR3 DNA is TGTGCCAGCAGCAAAACTAGCGGGAGAATCTACGAGCAGTACTTC. The encoded protein is CASSKTSGRIYEQYF.

In this sample, this clone turned up once. The V and J genes are TRBV2 and TRBJ1-1; 7 bases line up with TRBD1. Germline V gene sequence: CDR1 SNHLY, CDR2 FYNNEI. The CDR3 is made up of 14 amino acids. The V gene end was trimmed by 7 bases and the J gene end by 3 bases; junction bases not matched to a gene: 8. The CDR3 reads CASKNRGGYTEAFF. In DNA, the CDR3 is TGTGCCAGCAAAAACAGGGGAGGTTACACTGAAGCTTTCTTT.

This clone was recorded only once. The V and J genes are TRBV11-2 and TRBJ1-1; no definite D call. The germline CDR1 and CDR2 sequences are SGHAT and FQNNGV. V was cut by 4 bases and J by 4 bases, with 10 bases left in between. This CDR3 has 13 amino acids. CDR3 sequence: CASSYHSLTEAFF. The CDR3, as DNA: TGTGCCAGCAGCTACCACAGTCTCACTGAAGCTTTCTTT.

V gene TRBV5-6 combines with J gene TRBJ2-1, with TRBD1 matching over 9 bases. This CDR3 has 11 residues. From germline, CDR1 is SGHDT and CDR2 YYEEEE. The V and J ends lost 4 bases and 12 bases, in that order; junction bases with no gene match: 2. CDR3 DNA sequence: TGTGCCAGCAGCAGGACAGGGGTGCAGTTCTTC. Residues: CASSRTGVQFF.

The rearrangement joins TRBV5-6 to TRBJ2-3; 12 nucleotides align to TRBD1. CDR3 length: 17 residues. With 3 bases clipped from V and 7 bases from J, the junction kept 12 bases outside the gene matches. CDR1 SGHDT and CDR2 YYEEEE come from the germline V gene. CDR3 in DNA: TGTGCCAGCAGCTCCCCATTCCCGGGACAGGGGGCGAATACGCAGTATTTT. Residues: CASSSPFPGQGANTQYF.

V gene TRBV7-3 combines with J gene TRBJ2-3, with TRBD2 matching over 11 bases. Germline CDR1 is SGHTA and CDR2 is FQGTGA. The length of the CDR3 is 13 residues. Unmatched junction bases numbered 4, after V lost 4 bases and J lost 10 bases. CDR3 loop: CASSSRLAGPQYF. CDR3 DNA sequence: TGTGCCAGCAGCTCAAGACTAGCGGGACCGCAGTATTTT.

The J gene is TRBJ1-1, the V gene TRBV6-6; 7 nucleotides align to TRBD1. CDR3 length equals 14 residues. Germline V CDR1 and CDR2: MNHNY, SVGAGI (reference sequence). The V and J ends lost 5 bases and 4 bases, in that order; junction bases with no gene match: 7. The CDR3: CASSQLGTATEAFF. In DNA form, the CDR3 reads TGTGCCAGCAGTCAGCTCGGGACAGCCACTGAAGCTTTCTTT.

The V and J genes are TRBV5-6 and TRBJ2-2; TRBD2 aligns across 9 bases. V trimming: 4 bases; J trimming: 3 bases; junction bases outside the gene matches: 10. There are 17 residues in the CDR3. CDR1 is SGHDT and CDR2 is YYEEEE in the germline V gene. In DNA form, the CDR3 reads TGTGCCAGCAGCGTGACGATTACTAGCGGGTACACCGGGGAGCTGTTTTTT. Encoded protein: CASSVTITSGYTGELFF.

V gene TRBV10-3 combines with J gene TRBJ2-3, with TRBD2 matching 11 bases. V was pared by 3 bases and J by 6 bases, with 5 bases of the junction left unmatched. The V gene's germline CDR1 is ENHRY and CDR2 SYGVKD. This CDR3 has 15 residues. CDR3 in amino acids: CAISESSGRTDTQYF. The CDR3 bases are TGTGCCATCAGTGAATCTAGCGGGAGGACCGATACGCAGTATTTT.

The gene calls are TRBV6-5 and TRBJ2-5; TRBD2 agrees at 8 bases. V lost 6 bases to trimming and J lost 5 bases; unmatched junction nucleotides: 11. This CDR3 contains 15 residues. The germline V gene has CDR1 MNHEY and CDR2 SVGAGI. CDR3 sequence reads: CASSWTSRPEETQYF. The CDR3 bases are TGTGCCAGCAGCTGGACTAGCAGGCCGGAGGAGACCCAGTACTTC.

This clone was seen only a few times. This chain joins TRBV5-4 and TRBJ2-1; maybe TRBD2 (7 bases). The V end lost 0 bases, the J end lost 1 base, and 11 bases lay between the germline ends. The CDR3 has 16 residues. The germline CDR1 and CDR2 sequences are SGHNT and YYREEE (reference sequence). The CDR3 spells CASSLARGASYNEQFF. DNA for the CDR3: TGTGCCAGCAGCTTGGCCCGGGGGGCATCCTACAATGAGCAGTTCTTC.

CDR3 sequence reads: CASSLTGTTGGELFF. The CDR3 bases are TGTGCCAGCAGTTTAACAGGGACGACAGGCGGGGAGCTGTTTTTT. The chain recombines TRBV27 with TRBJ2-2, with a tentative D call TRBD1 (6 bases). Germline V gene lookup returns CDR1 MNHEY and CDR2 SMNVEV (reference sequence). The CDR3 is 15 amino acids. Trimming removed 2 bases from V and 7 bases from J, with 14 bases in between.

The chain employs TRBV5-1 and TRBJ2-5; D unresolved. Germline CDR1 and CDR2: SGHRS and YFSETQ. The CDR3 length is 10 residues. V lost 8 bases, J lost 6 bases, and 8 bases lay in between. The CDR3: CASGEKTQYF. The CDR3 DNA follows: TGCGCCAGTGGAGAGAAGACCCAGTACTTC. The full variable domain, rest sourced from reference TRBV5-1 and TRBJ2-5, is KAGVTQTPRYLIKTRGQQVTLSCSPISGHRSVSWYQQTPGQGLQFLFEYFSETQRNKGNFPGRFSGRQFSNSRSEMNVSTLELGDSALYLCASGEKTQYFGPGTRLLVL.

The chain uses TRBV6-5 and TRBJ1-4; D is ambiguous. Trimming left V 7 bases short and J 8 bases short, with 14 bases between. Germline CDR1 MNHEY, CDR2 SVGAGI. The CDR3 consists of 13 residues. CDR3 residues: CASNQVFAEKLFF. The DNA of the CDR3 is TGTGCCAGCAACCAGGTGTTTGCGGAAAAACTGTTTTTT.

V is TRBV11-2 and J is TRBJ2-3; unclear D gene. Germline-derived CDR1 and CDR2 are SGHAT and FQNNGV. The CDR3 is 13 residues long. V was trimmed by 5 bases and J by 1 base, leaving 7 bases between them. The CDR3: CASSHSGTDTQYF. As DNA, the CDR3 is TGTGCCAGCAGCCATTCGGGCACAGATACGCAGTATTTT.